Sequencing of this T cell receptor (beta chain) was carried out in a study of T cells after yellow fever vaccination. Study findings and constraints: Abundant clonotypes from the bulk population could contaminate FACS-sorted repertoires.

The study made its TCR cDNA through 5'RACE template switching. That step introduced a universal primer site along with UMIs. One entry per CDR3 protein, called by TCRdb with MiXCR from the 5' RACE reads. The sample holds about 310,000 distinct CDR3 sequences, 3% to 4.5% seen once. This clonotype was seen repeatedly, ten times or more. Its antigen is not known. Trimming removed 7 bases from V and 3 bases from J, with 12 bases in between. The length of the CDR3 is 14 residues. The sample here was PBMCs, taken on the day of the yellow fever booster vaccination. J is TRBJ2-2 and V is TRBV12-3 or TRBV12-4; no firm D call. This receptor was taken from a man between 18 and 35 years old who received the YFV17D yellow fever vaccine. CDR3: CASTLLPYTGELFF. The CDR3 DNA is TGTGCCAGCACACTTCTTCCTTACACCGGGGAGCTGTTTTTT.